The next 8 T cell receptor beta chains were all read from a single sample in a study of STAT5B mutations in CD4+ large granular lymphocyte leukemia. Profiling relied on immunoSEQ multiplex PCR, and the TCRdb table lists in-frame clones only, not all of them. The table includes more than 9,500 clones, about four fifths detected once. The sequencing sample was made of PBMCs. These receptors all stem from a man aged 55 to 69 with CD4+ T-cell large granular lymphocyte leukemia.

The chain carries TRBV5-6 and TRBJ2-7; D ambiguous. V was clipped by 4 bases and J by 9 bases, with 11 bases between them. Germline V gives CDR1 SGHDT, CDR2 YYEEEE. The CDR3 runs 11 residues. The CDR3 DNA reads TGTGCCAGCAGCCTTTTGGGGTCGCAGTACTTC. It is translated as CASSLLGSQYF.

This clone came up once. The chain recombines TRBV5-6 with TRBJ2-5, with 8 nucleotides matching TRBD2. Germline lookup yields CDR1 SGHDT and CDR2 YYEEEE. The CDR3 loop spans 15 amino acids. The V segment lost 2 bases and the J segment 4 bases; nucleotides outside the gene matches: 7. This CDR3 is CASSFSLGLAETQYF. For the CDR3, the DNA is TGTGCCAGCAGCTTCTCTTTAGGACTAGCAGAGACCCAGTACTTC.

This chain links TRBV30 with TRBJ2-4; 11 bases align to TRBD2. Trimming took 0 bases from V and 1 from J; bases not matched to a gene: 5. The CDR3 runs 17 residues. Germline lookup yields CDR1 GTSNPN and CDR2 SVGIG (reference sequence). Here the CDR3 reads CAWSVGSGRAAKNIQYF. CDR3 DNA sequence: TGTGCCTGGAGTGTAGGTAGCGGGAGGGCCGCCAAAAACATTCAGTACTTC.

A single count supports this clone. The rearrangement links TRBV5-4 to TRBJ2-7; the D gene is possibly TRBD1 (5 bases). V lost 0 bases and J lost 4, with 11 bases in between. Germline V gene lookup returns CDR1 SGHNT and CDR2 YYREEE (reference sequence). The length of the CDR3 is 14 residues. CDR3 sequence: CASSLGQGSYEQYF. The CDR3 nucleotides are TGTGCCAGCAGCTTGGGGCAGGGTAGTTACGAGCAGTACTTC.

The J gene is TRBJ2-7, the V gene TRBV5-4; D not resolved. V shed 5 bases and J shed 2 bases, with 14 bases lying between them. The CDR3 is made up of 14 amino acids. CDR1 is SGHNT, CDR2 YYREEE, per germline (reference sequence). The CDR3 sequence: CASRPDRGAYEQYF. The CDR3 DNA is TGTGCCAGCAGACCGGACCGAGGAGCCTACGAGCAGTACTTC.

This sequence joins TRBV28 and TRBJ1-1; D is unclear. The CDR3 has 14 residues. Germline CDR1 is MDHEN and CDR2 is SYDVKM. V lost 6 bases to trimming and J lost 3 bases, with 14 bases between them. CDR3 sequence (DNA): TGTGCCAGCAGCCTTGCGCAACCGTACACTGAAGCTTTCTTT. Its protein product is CASSLAQPYTEAFF.

CDR3 in DNA: TGTGCCAGCAGTTACGGGGGGAGTGAAGCTTTCTTT. Protein: CASSYGGSEAFF. The V call is TRBV6-6, the J call TRBJ1-1; possibly TRBD1 for D (5 bases). This CDR3 is 12 amino acids long. The V end lost 2 bases, the J end lost 7 bases, and 8 bases lay between the germline ends. Per germline, CDR1 MNHNY and CDR2 SVGAGI (reference sequence).

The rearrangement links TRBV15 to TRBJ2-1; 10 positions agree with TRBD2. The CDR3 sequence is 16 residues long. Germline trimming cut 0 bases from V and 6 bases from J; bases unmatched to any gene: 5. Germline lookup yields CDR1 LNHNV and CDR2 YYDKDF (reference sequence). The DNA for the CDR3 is TGTGCCACCAGCAGAGAAAGCGGGAGGGCAGGCAATGAGCAGTTCTTC. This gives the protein CATSRESGRAGNEQFF.